Listed below are T cell receptor beta chains from one sample, sequenced in a study of blood T cell repertoires in COVID-19. Only in-frame clones appear in the TCRdb table, and some are missing; sequencing was by immunoSEQ multiplex PCR. Found here are approximately 300,000 clones, approximately 86% of them singletons; the top ten hold about 4%. The sample taken for sequencing was peripheral blood. The source is a woman in her forties or fifties with active or convalescent COVID-19. CDR3s include the opening cysteine and the closing phenylalanine or tryptophan. A D gene is named only where the DNA matches it firmly. Size values are once, few and many counts, or a class for expanded clones, and some rows have none.

v_gene	abundance	j_gene	d_gene	CDR3aa	CDR3nt
TRBV3-1/TRBV3-2	-	TRBJ2-7	TRBD1	CASGRGQGYEQYF	TGTGCCAGCGGGCGGGGACAGGGCTACGAGCAGTACTTC
TRBV6-1	-	TRBJ1-2	-	CASSEFRAPYGYTF	TGTGCCAGCAGTGAATTCAGGGCGCCCTATGGCTACACCTTC
TRBV2	-	TRBJ1-2	-	CASSTQGIDYGYTF	TGTGCCAGCAGTACACAGGGCATAGACTATGGCTACACCTTC
TRBV6-2/TRBV6-3	-	TRBJ1-2	-	CASSYQGSYGYTF	TGTGCCAGCAGTTACCAGGGTTCCTATGGCTACACCTTC
TRBV2	-	TRBJ1-2	-	CASSAGDEGGYTF	TGTGCCAGCAGTGCCGGAGACGAAGGCGGCTACACCTTC
TRBV5-1	-	TRBJ2-5	-	CASSRTPQETQYF	TGCGCCAGCAGTAGGACACCACAAGAGACCCAGTACTTC
TRBV6-2/TRBV6-3	-	TRBJ1-6	-	CASSYGSSVAPLHF	TGTGCCAGCAGTTACGGGTCAAGCGTGGCACCCCTCCACTTT
TRBV29-1	-	TRBJ1-2	-	CSVDDMGPGAGYTF	TGCAGCGTTGATGATATGGGTCCAGGGGCCGGCTACACCTTC
TRBV13	-	TRBJ1-1	-	CASRYGANTEAFF	TGTGCCAGCAGATATGGGGCAAACACTGAAGCTTTCTTT
TRBV12-3/TRBV12-4	-	TRBJ1-1	-	CASSRTVNTEAFF	TGTGCCAGCAGCAGGACTGTTAACACTGAAGCTTTCTTT
TRBV24-1	-	TRBJ1-4	-	CATSDLKARGLFF	TGTGCCACCAGTGATTTGAAGGCCCGGGGGCTGTTTTTT
TRBV2	few	TRBJ2-7	TRBD1	CASSDPAGGYYEQYF	TGTGCCAGCAGCGACCCCGCAGGGGGATACTACGAGCAGTACTTC
TRBV18	-	TRBJ2-2	-	CASSPRQNTGELFF	TGTGCCAGCTCACCGAGACAGAACACCGGGGAGCTGTTTTTT
TRBV4-2	once	TRBJ1-6	-	CASSQDLSQGSPLHF	TGTGCCAGCAGCCAAGATCTCTCCCAGGGTTCACCCCTCCACTTT
TRBV4-1	-	TRBJ2-7	-	CASSQTPDRSSYEQYF	TGCGCCAGCAGCCAAACCCCTGACCGGAGCTCCTACGAGCAGTACTTC
TRBV27	-	TRBJ2-3	TRBD1	CASSPRQGATDTQYF	TGTGCCAGCAGTCCGCGACAGGGGGCCACAGATACGCAGTATTTT
TRBV24-1	-	TRBJ1-2	-	CATSDRANYGYTF	TGTGCCACCAGTGACCGAGCTAACTATGGCTACACCTTC
TRBV6-6	-	TRBJ1-2	TRBD1	CASSNRDRGDYGYTF	TGTGCCAGCAGTAACCGGGACAGGGGTGACTATGGCTACACCTTC
TRBV5-4	-	TRBJ2-1	-	CASSLAPRAGHEQFF	TGTGCCAGCAGCTTGGCGCCGCGGGCGGGGCATGAGCAGTTCTTC
TRBV19	-	TRBJ1-2	-	CASMGGSAYYGYTF	TGTGCCAGTATGGGCGGGAGCGCCTACTATGGCTACACCTTC
TRBV5-6	-	TRBJ1-6	-	CASSLAGGPGTLHF	TGTGCCAGCAGCTTGGCCGGTGGACCCGGGACCCTCCACTTT
TRBV25-1	-	TRBJ1-1	-	CASSEPGGTEAFF	TGTGCCAGCAGTGAACCGGGGGGCACTGAAGCTTTCTTT
TRBV10-3	-	TRBJ2-7	TRBD2	CATYSSGSKGEQYF	TGTGCCACCTATTCTAGCGGGAGCAAGGGCGAGCAGTACTTC
TRBV9	-	TRBJ1-1	TRBD1	CASSALQGAPEAFF	TGTGCCAGCAGCGCACTACAGGGGGCCCCTGAAGCTTTCTTT
TRBV2	-	TRBJ2-4	TRBD2	CASSEREAGADSFKNIQYF	TGTGCCAGCAGTGAACGCGAAGCGGGAGCCGACAGTTTTAAAAACATTCAGTACTTC
TRBV4-2	-	TRBJ2-3	TRBD2	CASSHPTSGGGTDTQYF	TGTGCCAGCAGCCACCCTACTAGCGGGGGGGGCACAGATACGCAGTATTTT
TRBV29-1	-	TRBJ1-2	-	CSVLQLRGGDGYTF	TGCAGCGTTCTACAGTTGAGGGGGGGCGATGGCTACACCTTC
TRBV6-5	-	TRBJ1-1	-	CASPGQGTTNTEAFF	TGTGCCAGCCCGGGGCAGGGGACTACCAACACTGAAGCTTTCTTT
TRBV3-1/TRBV3-2	-	TRBJ1-2	TRBD1	CASSQGQAAPRGYTF	TGTGCCAGCAGCCAGGGACAGGCGGCGCCCAGGGGCTACACCTTC
TRBV5-6	few	TRBJ2-4	-	CASSPYNRAEHMNIQYF	TGTGCCAGCAGCCCATACAACAGGGCCGAACATATGAACATTCAGTACTTC
TRBV19	few	TRBJ2-3	TRBD2	CASTSRWAGGRRTDTQYF	TGTGCCAGTACCTCGCGGTGGGCGGGAGGGCGGCGCACAGATACGCAGTATTTT
TRBV18	-	TRBJ2-7	-	CASSPTGLSYEQYF	TGTGCCAGCTCACCAACAGGGTTAAGCTACGAGCAGTACTTC
TRBV29-1	once	TRBJ2-3	-	CSFRQESTDTQYF	TGCAGCTTCCGACAGGAGAGCACAGATACGCAGTATTTT
TRBV2	-	TRBJ2-7	-	CASSARGPPSYEQYF	TGTGCCAGCAGCGCCAGGGGACCACCCTCCTACGAGCAGTACTTC
TRBV3-1/TRBV3-2	-	TRBJ2-7	-	CASSHPTASPYEQYF	TGTGCCAGCAGCCATCCCACGGCTAGCCCCTACGAGCAGTACTTC
TRBV19	-	TRBJ2-1	-	CASSTHSGQNNEQFF	TGTGCCAGTAGTACACACTCCGGACAGAACAATGAGCAGTTCTTC
TRBV30	-	TRBJ2-7	-	CAWSVRVPVGNYEQYF	TGTGCCTGGAGTGTGAGGGTTCCCGTAGGTAACTACGAGCAGTACTTC
TRBV7-9	-	TRBJ2-3	TRBD2	CASSRTSGSGYTQYF	TGTGCCAGCAGCCGGACTAGCGGGAGTGGGTATACGCAGTATTTT
TRBV6-5	few	TRBJ1-3	-	CASTLGRQTGNTIYF	TGTGCCAGCACCCTCGGCAGACAGACTGGAAACACCATATATTTT
TRBV12-5	-	TRBJ2-7	TRBD2	CASGLKLGLAGGPHEQYF	TGTGCTAGTGGTTTGAAGCTCGGACTAGCGGGAGGGCCCCACGAGCAGTACTTC
TRBV12-3/TRBV12-4	-	TRBJ2-5	-	CASGGDIETQYF	TGTGCCAGCGGGGGGGACATCGAGACCCAGTACTTC
TRBV19	-	TRBJ1-5	-	CASSIMAGRYQPQHF	TGTGCCAGTAGTATTATGGCAGGTAGATATCAGCCCCAGCATTTT
TRBV27	-	TRBJ1-1	-	CASSVLGGSGLAEAFF	TGTGCCAGCAGTGTTTTAGGAGGGAGTGGTCTGGCTGAAGCTTTCTTT
TRBV19	once	TRBJ1-1	-	CASAERGTEAFF	TGTGCCAGTGCCGAAAGGGGTACTGAAGCTTTCTTT
TRBV24-1	-	TRBJ2-7	TRBD2	CATSDWVAGGYEQYF	TGTGCCACCAGTGATTGGGTAGCGGGAGGGTACGAGCAGTACTTC
TRBV19	-	TRBJ2-1	-	CASSIEGVEQFF	TGTGCCAGTAGTATAGAAGGGGTTGAGCAGTTCTTC
TRBV3-1/TRBV3-2	-	TRBJ2-1	-	CASSQLGYNEQFF	TGTGCCAGCAGCCAACTCGGGTACAATGAGCAGTTCTTC
TRBV7-9	-	TRBJ1-1	TRBD1	CASFPTGGDTEAFF	TGTGCCAGCTTCCCTACAGGGGGGGACACTGAAGCTTTCTTT
TRBV10-3	-	TRBJ1-1	TRBD1	CATLEGTGVVTEAFF	TGTGCCACCCTAGAGGGGACAGGGGTTGTTACTGAAGCTTTCTTT
TRBV27	-	TRBJ2-7	TRBD2	CASSPIAGGVSYEQYF	TGTGCCAGCAGTCCTATAGCGGGAGGCGTCTCCTACGAGCAGTACTTC
TRBV6-5	-	TRBJ2-1	TRBD2	CASSYPRGGTYNEQFF	TGTGCCAGCAGTTACCCCCGCGGGGGGACCTACAATGAGCAGTTCTTC
TRBV5-1	-	TRBJ2-7	TRBD1	CASSGPGQGFSEQYF	TGCGCCAGCAGCGGCCCGGGACAGGGATTTTCCGAGCAGTACTTC
TRBV10-3	-	TRBJ1-1	TRBD1	CATTGQGDTEAFF	TGTGCCACCACGGGACAGGGCGACACTGAAGCTTTCTTT